This T cell receptor beta chain was identified during a study of T cells in Graves' hyperthyroidism and ophthalmopathy. J lost 2 bases, V lost 6 bases, and 6 bases had no gene match. The CDR3 sequence is 14 residues long. Findings and limits, study-wide: Within blood appeared most thyroid clonotypes that had expanded above 0.001.

The investigators amplified TCR beta CDR3 regions from RNA transcripts. An initial round of RT-PCR targeting the TCR CDR3 relied on the HTBI primer set. TCRdb reprocessed the multiplex PCR reads with MiXCR, giving one entry per CDR3 protein. The table includes about 520,000 distinct CDR3 sequences, about 20% detected once. Comments on this clonotype: Its cognate antigen is unknown.

The origin of this receptor is a man aged 18 to 29 with Graves' hyperthyroidism. Sequences were obtained from blood. The V and J genes are TRBV12-3 or TRBV12-4 and TRBJ1-2; TRBD1 matches at 7 bases. The CDR3 bases are TGTGCCAGCAGACGCGACAGGGCCAACTATGGCTACACCTTC. It codes for CASRRDRANYGYTF.